Listed here are 15 T cell receptor beta chains from one sample, sequenced in a study of tumor-infiltrating lymphocytes in primary liver carcinoma. For each extraction, RNA and DNA were obtained together from about 21-30 mg of unsorted bulk tissue. Constant-region priming of around 500 ng total RNA yielded TCR beta cDNA. Libraries covering TCR beta were generated through three nested multiplex PCR rounds (using a slightly modified ARM-PCR). Researchers ran the first two PCR rounds for roughly 11 cycles each with TRBV1-TRBV30 forward primers and a C-beta reverse primer. Using its own MiXCR run on the multiplex PCR reads, TCRdb lists one record per CDR3 protein. Here the sample spans some 180,000 distinct CDR3 sequences, about 85% being singletons. Material for sequencing was tumor tissue from primary liver carcinoma. The receptors were sampled from a man aged 35 to 55 with primary liver carcinoma and hepatitis B virus infection.

This clonotype appeared a single time. Here the CDR3 omits its conserved ending phenylalanine or tryptophan, so a read error is the likely source. The CDR3 here is CAASVELGGEAFL. In DNA form, the CDR3 reads TGTGCCGCGTCTGTGGAATTGGGTGGTGAAGCTTTCCTT. The V call is TRBV6-1, the J call TRBJ1-1; no definite D call. This CDR3 region has 13 residues. Germline CDR1 and CDR2: MNHNS and SASEGT. Trimming took 11 bases from V and 7 from J, leaving 20 bases between them.

With respect to this clonotype: Mismatch with germline at one junction end may stem from a read error. The J gene is TRBJ2-7, the V gene TRBV29-1; tentatively, D is TRBD1 (5 bases). The CDR3 loop spans 14 amino acids. From germline, CDR1 is SQVTM and CDR2 ANQGSEA. The DNA for the CDR3 is TGCATCGTTACCCCCTGGGGCGGCTCCTACGAGCAGTACTTC. As protein: CIVTPWGGSYEQYF.

Comments on this clonotype: The junction does not match germline at one end; this may be a read error. The V and J genes are TRBV6-2 or TRBV6-3 and TRBJ1-2; D ambiguous. This CDR3 contains 14 residues. From germline, CDR1 is MNHEY and CDR2 SVGEGT. CDR3 sequence: CASSSGPMNYDYIF. CDR3 coding DNA: TGTGCCAGCAGCTCTGGACCAATGAACTATGACTACATCTTC.

Comment on this clonotype: A much larger clonotype is one base distant, so this may be a read error. The gene calls are TRBV7-9 and TRBJ2-7, with D perhaps assigned TRBD1 or TRBD2 (6 bases each). This CDR3 is built from 15 residues. Looked up from germline, CDR1 is SEHNR and CDR2 is FQNEAQ (reference sequence). Trimming stripped 0 bases from V and 2 bases from J, with 11 bases between. The CDR3 loop reads CASSLAGGTTYEQYF. The CDR3 nucleotides read TGTGCCAGCAGCTTAGCGGGCGGGACAACCTACGAGCAGTACTTC.

The genes are TRBV6-2 or TRBV6-3 and TRBJ2-7; D not resolved. The germline V gene encodes CDR1 MNHEY and CDR2 SVGEGT. The CDR3 contains 13 residues. The CDR3 DNA follows: TGTGCTAGAAGTTTCGAGGTACACTACGAGCAGTACTTC. Amino acid sequence: CARSFEVHYEQYF.

This clonotype has only a few counts. CDR3 nucleotide sequence: TGTGCCAGCAGTCCCCTGACTAGCAGGAGAGCAAATGAGCAGTTCTTC. Translated, it gives CASSPLTSRRANEQFF. The chain has TRBV6-2 or TRBV6-3 and TRBJ2-1; 7 bases map to TRBD2. CDR1 is MNHEY and CDR2 is SVGEGT in the germline V gene. V dropped 5 bases and J dropped 7; count of bases not matched to a gene: 14. The CDR3 covers 16 residues.

V is TRBV2 and J is TRBJ2-5; 10 positions agree with TRBD2. Trimming removed 8 bases from V and 2 bases from J; junction bases left unmatched: 5. This CDR3 comprises 14 residues. CDR1 SNHLY and CDR2 FYNNEI come from the germline V gene. The CDR3 sequence: CASDTSGAQETQYF. The DNA for the CDR3 is TGTGCCAGCGATACTAGCGGGGCTCAAGAGACCCAGTACTTC.

The chain joins TRBV6-6 to TRBJ2-7; no clear D gene. The CDR3 is 16 amino acids. Germline CDR1 reads MNHNY; CDR2 reads SVGAGI (reference sequence). The DNA of the CDR3 is TGTGCTAACAGTCATTCCCCGAGACGCAGCTCCTACGAGCAGTACTTC. This translates into CANSHSPRRSSYEQYF.

This clonotype has just a few counts. The chain carries TRBV20-1 and TRBJ2-3, with D unresolved. Looked up from germline, CDR1 is DFQATT and CDR2 is SNEGSKA (reference sequence). The CDR3 is 9 amino acids. Trimming took 5 bases from V and 8 from J, leaving 5 bases between them. CDR3 nucleotides: TGCAGTGCTGTTGGTACGCAGTATTTT. This sequence encodes CSAVGTQYF.

With respect to this clonotype: One end of the junction is discordant with germline, which a read error may explain. The V and J genes are TRBV11-2 and TRBJ2-7, with 7 bases matching TRBD1. The CDR3 contains 15 residues. In germline, CDR1 is SGHAT, CDR2 FQNNGV. The CDR3 DNA reads TGTGCCAGCAGCTTACGATGGACAGGACCCTACGAACAGTACTTC. Protein: CASSLRWTGPYEQYF.

As for this clonotype: A read error may be the cause here, since a much bigger clone is one base away. The rearrangement joins TRBV7-8 to TRBJ1-2, with 10 bases aligning to TRBD1. Germline CDR1 SGHVS, CDR2 FQNEAQ. This CDR3 contains 13 residues. The chain's CDR3 is CTSSRQGAEGYTF. The CDR3 DNA is TGTACCAGCAGCCGACAGGGGGCTGAGGGCTACACCTTC. The full variable domain, its missing parts supplied by reference TRBV7-8 and TRBJ1-2, is GAGVSQSPRYKVAKRGQDVALRCDPISGHVSLFWYQQALGQGPEFLTYFQNEAQLDKSGLPSDRFFAERPEGSVSTLKIQRTQQEDSAVYLCTSSRQGAEGYTFGSGTRLTVV.

On this clonotype itself: The junction departs from germline at one end; a sequencing error may be responsible. The gene calls are TRBV6-5 and TRBJ1-5; D is undetermined. The CDR3 has 14 residues. Looked up from germline, CDR1 is MNHEY and CDR2 is SVGAGI. For the CDR3, the DNA is TGTGCCAGCAGTGACTCGGCACAAAATCAGCCCCAGCATTTT. Its protein is CASSDSAQNQPQHF.

Turning to this clonotype: Mismatch with germline at one junction end may stem from a read error. The chain is built from TRBV12-3 or TRBV12-4 and TRBJ2-2, with D possibly being TRBD2 (6 bases). The CDR3 covers 13 residues. Written as DNA, the CDR3 is TGTGCCAGCAGTTCGGACTACATCGGGGAGCTGATTTTT. Its protein product is CASSSDYIGELIF.

On this clonotype: A read error may produce the germline difference seen at one junction end. This chain links TRBV29-1 with TRBJ2-3, with D perhaps TRBD1 (6 bases). This CDR3 contains 14 residues. Germline CDR1 SQVTM, CDR2 ANQGSEA. The CDR3: CIVSGTWASDTQCF. The CDR3 DNA sequence: TGCATCGTTTCCGGGACATGGGCGTCAGATACGCAGTGTTTT.

As for this clonotype: This may be a read error, as it is one base from a much larger clone. Because the CDR3's place on the DNA is in doubt, the DNA is left out and the CDR3 is given as listed by TCRdb. The chain combines TRBV30 with TRBJ1-1. 13 amino acids form the CDR3, both terminal residues included. The V gene's germline CDR1 is GTSNPN and CDR2 SVGIG (reference sequence). CDR3 loop: CAWSVGVGTEDFF.